This passage covers 4 T cell receptor beta chains from one sample sequenced in a study of blood T cell repertoires in COVID-19. Using immunoSEQ multiplex PCR, the repertoire was profiled, and TCRdb retains in-frame clones only, with some absent. The data hold around 300,000 clones, with roughly 90% observed a single time. Sequenced sample: PBMCs or T cells enriched from blood (not recorded which). These receptor sequences come from a woman aged 25 to 39 who had recovered from COVID-19.

This chain joins TRBV28 and TRBJ1-2; D possibly corresponds to TRBD1 (5 bases). Trimming removed 6 bases at V and 6 bases at J, with 20 bases between. Germline V CDR1 and CDR2: MDHEN, SYDVKM. The CDR3 covers 15 residues. The CDR3: CASSRGTQGGDGYTF. CDR3 sequence (DNA): TGTGCCAGCAGCCGGGGGACTCAAGGCGGGGATGGCTACACCTTC.

The V and J genes are TRBV27 and TRBJ1-6; maybe TRBD1 (5 bases). The germline V gene encodes CDR1 MNHEY and CDR2 SMNVEV (reference sequence). V shed 5 bases and J shed 9 bases, with 17 bases lying between them. CDR3 length: 15 amino acids. CDR3 sequence (DNA): TGTGCCAGCAGTCGTTCGGGGGATGCAGGTTCACCCCTCCACTTT. Amino acids: CASSRSGDAGSPLHF.

CDR3 region: CASSRVRVSRELFF. The CDR3 DNA is TGTGCCAGCAGCCGAGTCAGGGTTAGCCGGGAGCTGTTTTTT. V and J are TRBV5-5 and TRBJ2-2, with TRBD1 as a possible D gene (5 bases). V lost 4 bases and J lost 9, with 16 bases in between. This CDR3 comprises 14 residues. Germline lookup yields CDR1 SGHKS and CDR2 YYEKEE (reference sequence).

The chain links TRBV5-1 to TRBJ1-4, with a tentative D call TRBD1 (5 bases). There are 16 residues in the CDR3. V was shortened by 0 bases and J by 2 bases, with 11 bases between the two germline ends. CDR1 SGHRS and CDR2 YFSETQ come from the germline V gene. The CDR3 sequence: CASSLAGGGTNEKLFF. In nucleotides, the CDR3 is TGCGCCAGCAGCTTGGCCGGGGGAGGCACTAATGAAAAACTGTTTTTT.